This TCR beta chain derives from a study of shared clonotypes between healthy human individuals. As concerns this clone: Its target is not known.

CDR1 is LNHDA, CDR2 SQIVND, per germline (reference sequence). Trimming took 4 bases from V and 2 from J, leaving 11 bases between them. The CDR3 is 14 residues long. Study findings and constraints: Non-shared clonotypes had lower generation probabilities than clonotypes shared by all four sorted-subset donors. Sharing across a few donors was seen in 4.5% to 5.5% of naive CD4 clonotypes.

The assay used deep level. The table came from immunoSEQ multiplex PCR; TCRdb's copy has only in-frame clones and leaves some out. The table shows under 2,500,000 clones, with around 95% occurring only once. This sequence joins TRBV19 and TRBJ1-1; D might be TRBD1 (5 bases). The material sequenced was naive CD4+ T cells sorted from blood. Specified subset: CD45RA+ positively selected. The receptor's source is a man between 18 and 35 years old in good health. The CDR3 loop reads CASSTRQKNTEAFF. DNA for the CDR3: TGTGCCAGTAGTACAAGACAGAAAAACACTGAAGCTTTCTTT. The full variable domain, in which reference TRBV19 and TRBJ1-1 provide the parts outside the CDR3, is DGGITQSPKYLFRKEGQNVTLSCEQNLNHDAMYWYRQDPGQGLRLIYYSQIVNDFQKGDIAEGYSVSREKKESFPLTVTSAQKNPTAFYLCASSTRQKNTEAFFGQGTRLTVV.